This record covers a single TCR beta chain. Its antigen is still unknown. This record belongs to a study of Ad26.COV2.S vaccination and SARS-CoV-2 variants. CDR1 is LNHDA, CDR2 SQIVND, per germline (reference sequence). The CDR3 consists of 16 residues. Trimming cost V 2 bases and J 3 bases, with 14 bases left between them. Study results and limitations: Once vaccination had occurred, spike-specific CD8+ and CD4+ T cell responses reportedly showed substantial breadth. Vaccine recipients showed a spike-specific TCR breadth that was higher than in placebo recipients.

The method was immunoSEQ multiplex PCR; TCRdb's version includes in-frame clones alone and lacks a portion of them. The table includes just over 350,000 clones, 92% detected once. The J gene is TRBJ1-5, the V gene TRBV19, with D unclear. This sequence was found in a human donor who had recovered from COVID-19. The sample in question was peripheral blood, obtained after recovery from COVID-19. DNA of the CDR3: TGTGCCAGTAGTATAATGCGGGGTCCCAACAATCAGCCCCAGCATTTT. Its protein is CASSIMRGPNNQPQHF.